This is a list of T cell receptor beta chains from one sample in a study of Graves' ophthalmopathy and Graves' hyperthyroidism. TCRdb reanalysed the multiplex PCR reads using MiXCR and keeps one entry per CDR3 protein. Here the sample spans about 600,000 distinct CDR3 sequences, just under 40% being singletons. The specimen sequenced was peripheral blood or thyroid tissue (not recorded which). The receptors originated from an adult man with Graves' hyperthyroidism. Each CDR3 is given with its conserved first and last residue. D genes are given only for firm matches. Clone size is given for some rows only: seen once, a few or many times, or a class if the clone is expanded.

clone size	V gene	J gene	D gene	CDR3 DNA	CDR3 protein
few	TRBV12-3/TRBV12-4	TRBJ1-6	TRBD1	TGTGCCAGCAGTTCCGGACAGGGTAGTTCACCCCTCCACTTT	CASSSGQGSSPLHF
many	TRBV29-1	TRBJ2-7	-	TGCAGCGCCCTAAACCTCGGGTGGGACGAGCAGTACTTC	CSALNLGWDEQYF
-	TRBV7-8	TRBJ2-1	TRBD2	TGTGCCAGCAGCTACCGGACTAGCGGGGGACCCAATGAGCAGTTCTTC	CASSYRTSGGPNEQFF
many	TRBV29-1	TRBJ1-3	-	TGCAGCGTGACAAGGGAATTGAGTGGAAACACCATATATTTT	CSVTRELSGNTIYF
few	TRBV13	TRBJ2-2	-	TGTGCCAGCAGCTTAGGGGAGCCCGGGGAGCTGTTTTTT	CASSLGEPGELFF
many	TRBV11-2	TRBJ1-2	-	TGTGCCAGCAGCAACCTTCATCGGACGGAGTACTATGGCTACACCTTC	CASSNLHRTEYYGYTF
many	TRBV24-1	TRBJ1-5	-	TGTGCCACCAGTGAGTCAGGGAACAATCAGCCCCAGCATTTT	CATSESGNNQPQHF
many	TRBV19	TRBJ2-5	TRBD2	TGTGCCAGTAGCCGAGCGGGGGATGGAGAGACCCAGTACTTC	CASSRAGDGETQYF
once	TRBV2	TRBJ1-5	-	TGTGCCAGCAGTGAGGGATACAATCAGCCCCAGCATTTT	CASSEGYNQPQHF
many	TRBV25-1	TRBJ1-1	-	TGTGCCAGCAGTGAACATAGGGGGGGGAACACTGAAGCTTTCTTT	CASSEHRGGNTEAFF
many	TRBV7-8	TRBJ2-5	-	TGTGCCAGCAGCTTAGCGCGGAGGAGGGCCACCCAGTACTTC	CASSLARRRATQYF
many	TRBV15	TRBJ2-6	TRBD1	TGTGCCACCAGCTCTGGACAGGGAGACTCTGGGGCCAACGTCCTGACTTTC	CATSSGQGDSGANVLTF
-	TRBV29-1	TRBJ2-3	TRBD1	TGCAGCGTTCTCGCCGGGACAGGGCTTACAGATACGCAGTATTTT	CSVLAGTGLTDTQYF
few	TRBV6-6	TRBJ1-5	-	TGTGCCAGCAGTTACGAGAGGGCTCAGCCCCAGCATTTT	CASSYERAQPQHF
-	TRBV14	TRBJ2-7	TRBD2	TGTGCCAGCAGCCCGGGACTAGCGGGAGTAAGGTCCGAGCAGTACTTC	CASSPGLAGVRSEQYF
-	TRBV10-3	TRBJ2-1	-	TGTGCCATCAGGGAGGGACAGCGCGACAATGAGCAGTTCTTC	CAIREGQRDNEQFF
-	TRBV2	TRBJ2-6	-	TGTGCCAGCAGGACGTATGGGGGCAACGTCCTGACTTTC	CASRTYGGNVLTF
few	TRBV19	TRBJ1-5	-	TGTGCCAGTAATCCGGGACACTTTAGCAATCAGCCCCAGCATTTT	CASNPGHFSNQPQHF
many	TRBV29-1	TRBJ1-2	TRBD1	TGCAGCGTTGAACCCCGGACAGGGGCGGGCTATGGCTACACCTTC	CSVEPRTGAGYGYTF
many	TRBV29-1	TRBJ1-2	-	TGCAGCGTTGTGGGGGGTCCAGCAGGGGATTCCCTTCGGGAGTACTATGGCTACACCTTC	CSVVGGPAGDSLREYYGYTF
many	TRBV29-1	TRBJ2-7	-	TGCAGCGTTGGCGGGGACGTACGATACGAGCAGTACTTC	CSVGGDVRYEQYF
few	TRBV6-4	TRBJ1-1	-	TGTGCCAGCAGTCCGGTGGGGCAGGGTTTTTGGGGCACTGAAGCTTTCTTT	CASSPVGQGFWGTEAFF
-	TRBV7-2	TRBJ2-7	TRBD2	TGTGCCAGCAGCATACTAGCGGGAGGCGACAATGAGCAGTACTTC	CASSILAGGDNEQYF
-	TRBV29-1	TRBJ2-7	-	TGCAGCGTTGAAACGGGGGTAAGCGAGCAGTACTTC	CSVETGVSEQYF
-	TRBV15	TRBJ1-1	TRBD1	TGTGCCACCAGAGAAGACAGGGACGACACTGAAGCTTTCTTT	CATREDRDDTEAFF
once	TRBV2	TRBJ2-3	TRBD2	TGTGCTCCACAGGGACTAGCGGGGCGCACAGATACGCAGTATTTT	CAPQGLAGRTDTQYF
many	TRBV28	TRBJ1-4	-	TGTGCCAGCATCTCTCATGGCCCAGGTGAAAAACTGTTTTTT	CASISHGPGEKLFF
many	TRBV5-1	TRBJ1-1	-	TGCGCCAGCAGCTTCCTTGGGAACGGGGTTAACACTGAAGCTTTCTTT	CASSFLGNGVNTEAFF
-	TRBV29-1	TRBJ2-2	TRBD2	TGCAGCGTTCCCCTCCCTCCCCTCCCGGGGGGGTCCACCGGGGAGCTGTTTTTT	CSVPLPPLPGGSTGELFF
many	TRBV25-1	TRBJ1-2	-	TGTGCCAGCAGTGTTGGGTCACTATACACCTTC	CASSVGSLYTF
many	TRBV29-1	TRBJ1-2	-	TGCAGCGTTGAAGGGAGCACAGCCTCTAACTATGGCTACACCTTC	CSVEGSTASNYGYTF
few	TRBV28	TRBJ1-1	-	TGTGCCAGCAGGTCGCCGAACACTGAAGCTTTCTTT	CASRSPNTEAFF
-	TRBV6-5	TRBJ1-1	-	TGTGCCAGCTCCAGGGGACGGCTTGAAGCTTTCTTT	CASSRGRLEAFF
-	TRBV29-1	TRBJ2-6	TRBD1	TGCAGCGTTGAGGCGGACAGGGGCAACGTCCTGACTTTC	CSVEADRGNVLTF
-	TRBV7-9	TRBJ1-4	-	TGTGCCAGCAGCTTATGGGACCCCGTCGGTGAAAAACTGTTTTTT	CASSLWDPVGEKLFF
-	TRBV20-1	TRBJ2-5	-	TGCAGTGCTAGAGATCCCGCAGACCAAGAGACCCAGTACTTC	CSARDPADQETQYF
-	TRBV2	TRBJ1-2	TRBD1	TGTGCCAGCTACGGGGGACAGAGACACTATGGCTACACCTTC	CASYGGQRHYGYTF
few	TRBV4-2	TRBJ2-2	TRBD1	TGTGCCAGCAGCCAAGAACAGAACAGGGACAGCGCCGGGGAGCTGTTTTTT	CASSQEQNRDSAGELFF